These 27 T cell receptor beta chains were sequenced from one sample in a study of blood T cell repertoires in COVID-19 (dated by TCRdb to the early 2020s). To prepare the library, the immunoSEQ multiplex PCR assay was applied. The table comes from immuneACCESS by way of TCRdb, which keeps in-frame sequences with V and J called. Part of the clones is missing from these tables; in studies checked, under half for an unresolved V gene and the rest for unknown reasons. In all, the sample holds approximately 200,000 clones, and about 87% of those were seen once. Jointly, the top ten make up 3.7% of the sample. The sample comprised PBMCs or T cells enriched from blood (not recorded which). These receptors originate from a woman in her thirties who had been exposed to COVID-19.

The chain combines TRBV29-1 with TRBJ2-7, with no clear D. This CDR3 contains 11 residues. Trimming stripped 6 bases from V and 3 bases from J, with 9 bases between. The germline V gene has CDR1 SQVTM and CDR2 ANQGSEA. In nucleotides, the CDR3 is TGCAGCGTCCTGCGTGACTACGAGCAGTACTTC. It is translated as CSVLRDYEQYF.

In this sample, this clone turned up a few times. This chain connects TRBV3-1 (or the pseudogene TRBV3-2) to TRBJ2-2; 9 positions match TRBD2. This CDR3 contains 17 residues. V gave up 2 bases and J gave up 0 bases; unmatched junction bases: 4. Germline-derived CDR1 and CDR2 are LGHDT and YNNKEL (reference sequence). The CDR3 spells CASSQIRLAANTGELFF. For the CDR3, the DNA is TGTGCCAGCAGCCAAATCCGACTAGCGGCGAACACCGGGGAGCTGTTTTTT.

The chain has TRBV5-4 and TRBJ2-7; possibly TRBD2 for D (5 bases). This CDR3 is 14 amino acids long. Germline V gives CDR1 SGHNT, CDR2 YYREEE (reference sequence). V was clipped by 3 bases and J by 0 bases, with 10 bases between them. CDR3 nucleotide sequence: TGTGCCAGCAGCTCTTCGACTAACTCCTACGAGCAGTACTTC. Translation: CASSSSTNSYEQYF.

V is TRBV20-1 and J is TRBJ2-1, with a tentative D call TRBD2 (6 bases). The CDR3 is 14 amino acids. The ends were cut back, 3 bases at V and 6 bases at J, with 15 bases in the middle. The V gene's germline CDR1 is DFQATT and CDR2 SNEGSKA (reference sequence). The CDR3 sequence is CSASRLGWPNEQFF. The DNA for the CDR3 is TGCAGTGCTAGTAGACTAGGTTGGCCCAATGAGCAGTTCTTC.

This clone was picked up a small number of times. J is TRBJ2-7 and V is TRBV4-2; TRBD2 is a possible D gene (7 bases). Looked up from germline, CDR1 is LGHNA and CDR2 is YNFKEQ. This CDR3 is 15 amino acids long. The V and J ends lost 3 bases and 2 bases respectively, with 14 bases between them. For the CDR3, the DNA is TGTGCCAGCAGCCAGGGGGGGGCTAATACCTACGAGCAGTACTTC. This codes for CASSQGGANTYEQYF.

This chain connects TRBV7-3 to TRBJ2-3; TRBD2 agrees at 9 bases. This CDR3 spans 14 amino acids. The germline gives CDR1 SGHTA, CDR2 FQGTGA. Trimming at V came to 5 bases and at J to 2 bases, leaving 2 bases not matched to a gene. CDR3 nucleotide sequence: TGTGCCAGCAGCAAGGGACTAGCCACAGATACGCAGTATTTT. Translation gives CASSKGLATDTQYF.

The V and J genes are TRBV27 and TRBJ1-1; TRBD1 aligns across 8 bases. Germline lookup yields CDR1 MNHEY and CDR2 SMNVEV (reference sequence). The CDR3 is made up of 15 amino acids. The J segment lost 5 bases and the V segment lost 4 bases, leaving 9 bases of the junction unmatched. CDR3 amino acids: CASSSPQGAFTEAFF. The CDR3 DNA sequence: TGTGCCAGCAGTTCCCCCCAGGGGGCGTTTACTGAAGCTTTCTTT.

The V and J genes are TRBV20-1 and TRBJ1-2, with TRBD1 as a possible D gene (6 bases). V was pared by 6 bases and J by 4 bases, with 9 bases between. CDR3 length equals 11 residues. Germline-derived CDR1 and CDR2 are DFQATT and SNEGSKA (reference sequence). The CDR3 DNA reads as TGCAGTGCAGTCAGGGGCTATGGCTACACCTTC. Encoded protein: CSAVRGYGYTF.

The chain has TRBV12-3 or TRBV12-4 and TRBJ1-2, with D perhaps matching TRBD1 (5 bases). The CDR3 consists of 13 residues. With 4 bases removed from V and 6 bases from J, the gap between germline ends came to 12 bases. The CDR3 region has the DNA TGTGCCAGCAGTTATCGGGGGTTTGATGGCTACACCTTC. Encoded protein: CASSYRGFDGYTF.

The J gene is TRBJ2-1, the V gene TRBV2; 11 nucleotides align to TRBD2. This CDR3 spans 16 amino acids. Germline values: CDR1 SNHLY, CDR2 FYNNEI. V trimming: 1 base; J trimming: 7 bases; junction bases outside the gene matches: 6. The CDR3 nucleotides are TGTGCCAGCAGTGAAGGAACTAGCGGGAGATCGAATGAGCAGTTCTTC. It translates to CASSEGTSGRSNEQFF.

This sequence joins TRBV29-1 and TRBJ2-1, with 8 nucleotides matching TRBD1. The CDR3 extends over 12 amino acids. Germline values: CDR1 SQVTM, CDR2 ANQGSEA. After removal of 6 bases from V and 8 bases from J, the junction contained 6 bases not matched to a gene. CDR3 loop: CSVGQGYHEQFF. CDR3 DNA: TGCAGCGTAGGACAGGGATATCATGAGCAGTTCTTC.

There are a few counts of this clone. The chain has TRBV5-5 and TRBJ1-1; D call uncertain. The germline gives CDR1 SGHKS, CDR2 YYEKEE (reference sequence). Trimming cost V 1 base and J 2 bases, with 12 bases left between them. The length of the CDR3 is 15 residues. The CDR3 DNA reads as TGTGCCAGCAGCTTGAACTCCGGGAAAAACACTGAAGCTTTCTTT. Encoded protein: CASSLNSGKNTEAFF.

V is TRBV9 and J is TRBJ2-5, with 9 nucleotides matching TRBD2. After removal of 4 bases from V and 4 bases from J, the junction contained 17 bases not matched to a gene. This CDR3 region has 18 residues. Germline-derived CDR1 and CDR2 are SGDLS and YYNGEE. DNA for the CDR3: TGTGCCAGCAGCCCGCGAGGCACCCATAGCGGGAGTGGAGAGACCCAGTACTTC. Translation: CASSPRGTHSGSGETQYF.

This clone appeared a single time. V is TRBV11-2 and J is TRBJ1-6, with D perhaps matching TRBD1 (6 bases). V lost 5 bases and J lost 7, with 12 bases in between. Germline-derived CDR1 and CDR2 are SGHAT and FQNNGV. There are 14 residues in the CDR3. CDR3 DNA: TGTGCCAGCAGCCTTTGGGACACCAATTCACCCCTCCACTTT. Translated, it gives CASSLWDTNSPLHF.

The J gene is TRBJ2-1, the V gene TRBV4-1; 12 bases agree with TRBD2. The CDR3 has 16 amino acids. V shed 2 bases and J 5 bases; nucleotides not matched to a gene: 4. Germline assignment: CDR1 MGHRA and CDR2 YSYEKL. CDR3 in DNA: TGCGCCAGCAGCCAACCGACTAGCGGGAGACACAATGAGCAGTTCTTC. This translates into CASSQPTSGRHNEQFF.

This clone appeared a few times. The V and J genes are TRBV10-2 and TRBJ2-1, with TRBD2 identical over 7 bases. Losses at the gene ends were 2 bases for V and 4 bases for J; bases not matched to a gene: 11. The V gene's germline CDR1 is WSHSY and CDR2 SAAADI. There are 17 residues in the CDR3. DNA for the CDR3: TGCGCCAGCAGTGAGACGACTAGCCTTACGGTATACAATGAGCAGTTCTTC. Its translation is CASSETTSLTVYNEQFF.

The gene calls are TRBV11-1 and TRBJ2-7, with 9 bases aligning to TRBD1. The CDR3 runs to 14 residues. Germline V CDR1 and CDR2: SGHAT, FQDESV (reference sequence). V was clipped by 1 base and J by 6 bases; unmatched bases: 4. The chain's CDR3 is CASSLGTGAREQYF. In DNA form, the CDR3 reads TGTGCCAGCAGCTTAGGGACAGGGGCTCGCGAGCAGTACTTC.

The V gene is TRBV9, the J gene TRBJ1-4; tentative D call: TRBD1 (5 bases). CDR3 size: 15 residues. V lost 4 bases, J lost 4 bases, and 14 bases lay in between. Germline CDR1 reads SGDLS; CDR2 reads YYNGEE. The CDR3 region is CASSPEGLFNEKLFF. For the CDR3, the DNA is TGTGCCAGCAGCCCCGAGGGACTATTTAATGAAAAACTGTTTTTT.

The chain employs TRBV5-1 and TRBJ1-2; TRBD1 matches at 7 bases. The junction had 6 bases not matched to a gene; V was cut back by 0 bases and J by 4 bases. The CDR3 is 15 residues long. Germline CDR1 is SGHRS and CDR2 is YFSETQ. The CDR3 loop reads CASSLGTGEGYGYTF. CDR3 DNA: TGCGCCAGCAGCTTGGGGACAGGCGAGGGCTATGGCTACACCTTC.

The V and J genes are TRBV13 and TRBJ2-5; tentative D call: TRBD2 (6 bases). The CDR3 loop spans 12 amino acids. Germline assignment: CDR1 PRHDT and CDR2 FYEKMQ (reference sequence). V lost 3 bases and J 5 bases, leaving 7 bases between the germline ends. CDR3 residues: CASSLGLETQYF. The CDR3 DNA reads as TGTGCCAGCAGCTTGGGACTCGAGACCCAGTACTTC.

This clone has a single count. V and J are TRBV28 and TRBJ1-3; tentative D call: TRBD1 (5 bases). The CDR3 extends over 15 amino acids. With 4 bases removed from V and 0 bases from J, the gap between germline ends came to 10 bases. Germline V CDR1 and CDR2: MDHEN, SYDVKM. The CDR3, as DNA: TGTGCCAGCAGTTCTCAGGGCATCTCTGGAAACACCATATATTTT. It encodes CASSSQGISGNTIYF.

V is TRBV2 and J is TRBJ2-7; a possible D gene is TRBD2 (6 bases). The ends were cut back, 6 bases at V and 4 bases at J, with 16 bases in the middle. CDR3 length equals 14 residues. Per germline, CDR1 SNHLY and CDR2 FYNNEI. The CDR3 loop reads CASSAPGLSYEQYF. The CDR3 DNA follows: TGTGCCAGCAGCGCTCCGGGACTGAGTTACGAGCAGTACTTC.

The rearrangement uses TRBV10-3 and TRBJ2-5, with TRBD2 matching over 7 bases. J was trimmed by 9 bases and V by 4 bases; bases with no gene match: 2. This CDR3 spans 11 amino acids. Per germline, CDR1 ENHRY and CDR2 SYGVKD. The CDR3, as DNA: TGTGCCATCAGTGCTGGGGGGGCCCAGTACTTC. Its protein product is CAISAGGAQYF.

The V and J genes are TRBV5-1 and TRBJ1-2; D unresolved. This CDR3 is built from 15 residues. CDR1 and CDR2 from the germline V gene are SGHRS and YFSETQ. V lost 0 bases and J 4 bases, leaving 13 bases between the germline ends. CDR3: CASSLGTGAGYGYTF. DNA of the CDR3: TGCGCCAGCAGCTTGGGTACGGGCGCGGGCTATGGCTACACCTTC.

This clone was seen only a few times. The rearrangement links TRBV28 to TRBJ1-6, with 10 positions matching TRBD1. CDR1 MDHEN and CDR2 SYDVKM come from the germline V gene. The junction had 9 bases not matched to a gene; V was cut back by 4 bases and J by 6 bases. This CDR3 contains 17 residues. The CDR3 DNA sequence: TGTGCCAGCAGTTCGCCGGGACAGGGGCCCACTAATTCACCCCTCCACTTT. The encoded protein is CASSSPGQGPTNSPLHF.

This rearrangement joins TRBV15 to TRBJ2-1; 7 bases fit TRBD2. With V trimmed by 0 bases and J by 4 bases, 18 bases remained unmatched. The CDR3 runs to 20 residues. Germline CDR1 and CDR2: LNHNV and YYDKDF (reference sequence). The CDR3 spells CATSRDFALEGAGAYNEQFF. The CDR3 bases are TGTGCCACCAGCAGAGATTTCGCTCTAGAAGGGGCGGGAGCATACAATGAGCAGTTCTTC. Combining the CDR3 with reference TRBV15 and TRBJ2-1 gives the whole variable domain DAMVIQNPRYQVTQFGKPVTLSCSQTLNHNVMYWYQQKSSQAPKLLFHYYDKDFNNEADTPDNFQSRRPNTSFCFLDIRSPGLGDTAMYLCATSRDFALEGAGAYNEQFFGPGTRLTVL.

V is TRBV11-3 and J is TRBJ2-1; 10 bases line up with TRBD2. Germline lookup yields CDR1 SGHNT and CDR2 YENEEA. The length of the CDR3 is 15 residues. V trimming: 3 bases; J trimming: 6 bases; junction bases outside the gene matches: 5. The DNA for the CDR3 is TGTGCCAGCAGCTTTCGAGCGGGAGGGATCAATGAGCAGTTCTTC. As protein: CASSFRAGGINEQFF.